This TCR beta chain was obtained from a study of blood T cell dynamics during melanoma immunotherapy. The method was immunoSEQ multiplex PCR; TCRdb's version includes in-frame clones alone and lacks a portion of them. The table lists more than 10,000 clones, 84% of them singletons. This CDR3 has 14 amino acids. Trimming left V 0 bases short and J 7 bases short, with 10 bases between. Germline V gives CDR1 SGHNT, CDR2 YYREEE (reference sequence). Time point indicated: pre-treatment baseline. The TCR originated in a human donor with melanoma. The chain couples TRBV5-4 to TRBJ1-4; D is undetermined. The sequencing here drew on blood, taken from a patient treated with checkpoint blockade. CDR3 DNA sequence: TGTGCCAGCAGCTTGGAGATAGGGAGTGAAAAACTGTTTTTT. Encoded protein: CASSLEIGSEKLFF. The complete variable domain, with remaining parts taken from reference TRBV5-4 and TRBJ1-4, reads ETGVTQSPTHLIKTRGQQVTLRCSSQSGHNTVSWYQQALGQGPQFIFQYYREEENGRGNFPPRFSGLQFPNYSSELNVNALELDDSALYLCASSLEIGSEKLFFGSGTQLSVL.